The table lists the clone carrying this T cell receptor (beta chain) with a few counts. What it binds is unknown. Via MiXCR, TCRdb re-called the PCR reads. The data show about 15,000 clones, about 22% seen once. The data originate from a study of metastatic and nonmetastatic thyroid tumors. About the study: Across blood and tumor or nodule tissue, repertoires from malignant and benign thyroid patients were compared with one another.

The J segment lost 6 bases and the V segment lost 5 bases, leaving 14 bases of the junction unmatched. The germline V gene has CDR1 MNHNY and CDR2 SVGAGI (reference sequence). CDR3 length: 17 amino acids. Whole-study findings and limits: Benign nodules were reported to have significantly lower TCR beta diversity than malignant thyroid tumors, in blood and tumor.

Thyroid surgery was preceded by no treatment in any patient. The chain links TRBV6-6 to TRBJ2-1; 9 positions match TRBD2. Sequencing used adjacent normal tissue. This TCR was recovered from a female donor with papillary thyroid cancer or a benign thyroid nodule (not recorded which). Some clones in this sample may be carry-over from other donors' samples. CDR3 amino acids: CASSHLAGGVVSNEQFF. The CDR3 DNA reads as TGTGCCAGCAGTCACCTCGCGGGGGGGGTTGTCAGCAATGAGCAGTTCTTC.